The 15 T cell receptor beta chains given below trace back to one sample, sequenced in a study of blood T cells in healthy people across ages. For the second PCR, which ran for about 7 to 11 cycles, a sample-barcoded 5' primer and a J-beta primer mix were used. TCRdb ran MiXCR on the 5' RACE reads and lists one entry per CDR3 protein. The table lists about 680,000 distinct CDR3 sequences, around 45% of them singletons, with under 35% in the top ten. Sample: blood. The receptors were sampled from a woman aged 60-75 years in good health.

The genes are TRBV6-2 or TRBV6-3 and TRBJ2-1; 7 nucleotides agree with TRBD1. V trimming: 2 bases; J trimming: 15 bases; junction bases outside the gene matches: 4. The CDR3 covers 11 residues. Germline CDR1 reads MNHEY; CDR2 reads SVGEGT. The CDR3 DNA sequence: TGTGCCAGCAGTTACCGGGACAGTAGGTTCTTC. It is translated as CASSYRDSRFF.

J is TRBJ2-7 and V is TRBV7-3; maybe TRBD1 (7 bases). The DNA end is more similar to TRBJ2-5, so the J call may be wrong. Germline CDR1 SGHTA, CDR2 FQGTGA. The length of the CDR3 is 15 residues. The CDR3 region is CASSLQGGKGETQYF. CDR3 sequence (DNA): TGTGCCAGCAGCTTGCAGGGGGGCAAGGGAGAGACCCAGTACTTC.

There are a few counts of this clonotype. The CDR3 DNA is TGTGCCAGCAGGGCTAGCGGCACTACCTACGAGCAGTACTTC. Translating it yields CASRASGTTYEQYF. The V gene is TRBV6-2 or TRBV6-3, the J gene TRBJ2-7; 7 nucleotides match TRBD2. With 6 bases clipped from V and 2 bases from J, the junction kept 7 bases outside the gene matches. CDR1 and CDR2 from the germline V gene are MNHEY and SVGEGT. CDR3 length equals 14 residues.

In this sample, this clonotype turned up a few times. This chain links TRBV7-9 with TRBJ2-5; 10 bases match TRBD1. The end of the DNA fits TRBJ2-7 better, so the J call may be wrong. Germline V gene data show CDR1 as SEHNR and CDR2 as FQNEAQ (reference sequence). The CDR3 runs 16 residues. CDR3 region: CASSPRGGQGSTEQYF. The CDR3 DNA reads TGTGCCAGCAGCCCGAGAGGGGGACAGGGGAGTACCGAGCAGTACTTC.

The genes are TRBV29-1 and TRBJ2-7; 11 positions agree with TRBD2. Germline CDR1 is SQVTM and CDR2 is ANQGSEA. V was pared by 6 bases and J by 7 bases, with 14 bases of the junction left unmatched. CDR3 length: 15 amino acids. The DNA for the CDR3 is TGCAGCGTGCCCCACCCGGGACTAGCGGACAATGAGCAGTACTTC. This translates into CSVPHPGLADNEQYF.

This clonotype is a singleton in its sample. The V and J genes are TRBV20-1 and TRBJ2-7; 8 nucleotides match TRBD1. V gave up 5 bases and J gave up 12 bases; unmatched junction bases: 9. There are 11 residues in the CDR3. Germline V CDR1 and CDR2: DFQATT, SNEGSKA (reference sequence). The CDR3 protein is CSAPQGEKRYF. Here the CDR3 DNA reads TGCAGTGCTCCACAGGGGGAGAAGCGGTACTTC.

The rearrangement links TRBV4-2 to TRBJ2-3, with TRBD2 matching 8 bases. V lost 0 bases, J lost 2 bases, and 7 bases stayed unmatched. The CDR3 runs to 17 residues. Germline V gene lookup returns CDR1 LGHNA and CDR2 YNFKEQ. CDR3 nucleotides: TGTGCCAGCAGCCAAGAACCGCCCGGGAGGGCCACAGATACGCAGTATTTT. Its protein product is CASSQEPPGRATDTQYF.

The chain combines TRBV3-1 with TRBJ2-7; D may be TRBD2 (6 bases). Trimming pared 2 bases from V and 2 bases from J, leaving 13 bases between. The length of the CDR3 is 15 residues. Germline V lookup: CDR1 LGHDT, CDR2 YNNKEL (reference sequence). The CDR3 protein is CASSQLPGLTYEQYF. The CDR3 bases are TGTGCCAGCAGCCAACTCCCGGGACTTACCTACGAGCAGTACTTC.

There are a few counts of this clonotype. This rearrangement joins TRBV20-1 to TRBJ2-4, with 8 bases matching TRBD1. The CDR3 has 15 residues. Per germline, CDR1 DFQATT and CDR2 SNEGSKA (reference sequence). J was trimmed by 0 bases and V by 3 bases; bases with no gene match: 4. In nucleotides, the CDR3 is TGCAGTGCTAGCGGACAGGGTCTAGCCAAAAACATTCAGTACTTC. Its translation is CSASGQGLAKNIQYF.

In regard to this clonotype: A much larger clone lies one base from this, so it may be a read error. The rearrangement uses TRBV29-1 and TRBJ2-5; 7 bases agree with TRBD2. CDR1 is SQVTM, CDR2 ANQGSEA, per germline. Trimming cost V 6 bases and J 11 bases; bases outside gene matches: 15. The CDR3 sequence is 13 residues long. Here the CDR3 DNA reads TGCAGCGTATCCGCGCGGGAGAGGGATGAGCAGTACTTC. This encodes CSVSARERDEQYF.

This clonotype has just one count. The chain couples TRBV29-1 to TRBJ2-5, with 7 bases that match TRBD2. There are 11 residues in the CDR3. Unmatched junction bases numbered 9, after V lost 6 bases and J lost 11 bases. CDR1 and CDR2 (germline): SQVTM, ANQGSEA. The CDR3 DNA reads TGCAGCGTCACGGAGAGCGGGGAGCAGTACTTC. It encodes CSVTESGEQYF.

The chain employs TRBV5-1 and TRBJ2-3, with D possibly TRBD2 on 5 matching bases. With 2 bases removed from V and 2 bases from J, the gap between germline ends came to 9 bases. The germline CDR1 and CDR2 sequences are SGHRS and YFSETQ. The CDR3 spans 14 residues. This CDR3 is CASSLEGNTDTQYF. DNA of the CDR3: TGCGCCAGCAGCTTAGAGGGAAACACAGATACGCAGTATTTT. The whole variable domain, remainder taken from reference TRBV5-1 and TRBJ2-3, is KAGVTQTPRYLIKTRGQQVTLSCSPISGHRSVSWYQQTPGQGLQFLFEYFSETQRNKGNFPGRFSGRQFSNSRSEMNVSTLELGDSALYLCASSLEGNTDTQYFGPGTRLTVL.

The chain is built from TRBV28 and TRBJ2-7; 8 positions match TRBD2. Germline CDR1 MDHEN, CDR2 SYDVKM. The CDR3 loop spans 15 amino acids. Unmatched junction bases numbered 12, after V lost 6 bases and J lost 5 bases. The CDR3 coding sequence is TGTGCCAGCAGCACGGGAGGGGGAGCAACGAACGAGCAGTACTTC. It is translated as CASSTGGGATNEQYF.

V and J are TRBV29-1 and TRBJ1-2; D ambiguous. Germline assignment: CDR1 SQVTM and CDR2 ANQGSEA. The V and J ends lost 7 bases and 2 bases respectively, with 11 bases between them. The CDR3 is 12 residues long. Here the CDR3 reads CSGSEGNYGYTF. In DNA, the CDR3 is TGCAGCGGCAGTGAAGGGAACTATGGCTACACCTTC.

The chain couples TRBV6-2 or TRBV6-3 to TRBJ2-3; 9 bases fit TRBD2. The V segment lost 6 bases and the J segment 0 bases; nucleotides outside the gene matches: 7. Germline CDR1 reads MNHEY; CDR2 reads SVGEGT. This CDR3 has 16 amino acids. The CDR3 region has the DNA TGTGCCAGCAGCCGGACCCTAGCGGGGAGCACAGATACGCAGTATTTT. Its translation: CASSRTLAGSTDTQYF.